The T cell receptor beta chain under discussion was sequenced for a study of HIV-infected children after antiretroviral therapy interruption. The wider study: Most children had recorded EBV and CMV exposure.

The TCR library was built from RNA with a 3' RACE protocol and unique molecular identifiers. TCRdb redid the calling of the 3' RACE reads with MiXCR, one entry per CDR3 protein. The table has approximately 96,000 distinct CDR3 sequences, 6.9% seen once. The sample's treatment: PENTA 11 planned treatment interruption arm or continuous ART arm. There are 14 residues in the CDR3. Trimming left V 0 bases short and J 4 bases short, with 9 bases between. Germline CDR1 reads SGHRS; CDR2 reads YFSETQ. The table lists this clonotype with a few counts. The rearrangement joins TRBV5-1 to TRBJ2-3; D gene ambiguous. The sample consisted of CD45RA+ CD4+ T cells from PBMCs, pooled from several time points, taken from a donor given antiretroviral therapy, either interrupted or continuous. Subset in this sample: naive CD4+ CD45RA+ CD45RO- T cells. The TCR sequence derives from a pool of human donors with HIV. The CDR3 is CASSLAQPPDTQYF. The CDR3 DNA reads TGCGCCAGCAGCTTGGCCCAACCCCCAGATACGCAGTATTTT.